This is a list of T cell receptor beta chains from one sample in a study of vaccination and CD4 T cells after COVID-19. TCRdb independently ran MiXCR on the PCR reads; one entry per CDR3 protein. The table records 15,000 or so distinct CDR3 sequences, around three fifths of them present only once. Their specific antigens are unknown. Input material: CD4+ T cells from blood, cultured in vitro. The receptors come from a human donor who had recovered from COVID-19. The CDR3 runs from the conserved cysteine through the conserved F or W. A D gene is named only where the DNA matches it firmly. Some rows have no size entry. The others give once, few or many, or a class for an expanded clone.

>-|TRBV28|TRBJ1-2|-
TGTGCCAGCAGTCTGGGACGCCGCCGCTATGGCTACACCTTC
CASSLGRRRYGYTF
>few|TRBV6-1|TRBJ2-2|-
TGTGCCAGCACCCCTAGGGTCCACACCGGGGAGCTGTTTTTT
CASTPRVHTGELFF
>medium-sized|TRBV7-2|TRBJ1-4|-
TGTGCCAGCAGCTTAAGGCAGCGCGTGTGGGAAAAACTGTTTTTT
CASSLRQRVWEKLFF
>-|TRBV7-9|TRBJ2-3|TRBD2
TGTGCCAGCAGCTGGGCTAGCGGGAGTGGAGATACGCAGTATTTT
CASSWASGSGDTQYF
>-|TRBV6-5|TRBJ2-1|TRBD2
TGTGCCAGCTGTTCCGGGCGGGAGGCCGACAATGAGCAGTTCTTC
CASCSGREADNEQFF
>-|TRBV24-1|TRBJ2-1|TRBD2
TGTGCCACCAGTGCCCAGACTAGCGGGGTCTCCTACAATGAGCAGTTCTTC
CATSAQTSGVSYNEQFF
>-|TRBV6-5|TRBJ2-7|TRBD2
TGTGCCAGCAGTTACAGCCCGGGACTAGCGGGAGGCGCCTACGAGCAGTACTTC
CASSYSPGLAGGAYEQYF
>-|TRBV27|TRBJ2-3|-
TGTGCCAGCACTGAGCGGCGGACCAGCACAGATACGCAGTATTTT
CASTERRTSTDTQYF
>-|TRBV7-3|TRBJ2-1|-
TGTGCCAGCAGCTTCGGAGGGAGCAATGAGCAGTTCTTC
CASSFGGSNEQFF
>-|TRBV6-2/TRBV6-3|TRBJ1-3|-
TGTGCCAGCAGTTCCATTACCTCTGGAAACACCATATATTTT
CASSSITSGNTIYF
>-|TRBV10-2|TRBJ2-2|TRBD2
TGCGCCAGCAGTACCGGGACTAGCGGGAGAAGAAGGGGCGGGGAGCTGTTTTTT
CASSTGTSGRRRGGELFF
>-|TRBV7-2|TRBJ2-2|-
TGTGCCAGCTTACGGACGGCGAACACCGGGGAGCTGTTTTTT
CASLRTANTGELFF
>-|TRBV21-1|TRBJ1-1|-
TGTGCCAGCAGGACGGGGGGTGAAGCTTTCTTT
CASRTGGEAFF
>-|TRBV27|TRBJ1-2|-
TGTGCCAGCAGTTTAGACAGTTCGCTCTATGGCTACACCTTC
CASSLDSSLYGYTF
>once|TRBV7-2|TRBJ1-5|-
TGTGCCAGCAGCTTATCCCGGGACGGCGGTCAGCCCCAGCATTTT
CASSLSRDGGQPQHF
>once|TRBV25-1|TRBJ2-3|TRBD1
TGTGCCAGCGGGAGACAGGGGGAGGATACGCAGTATTTT
CASGRQGEDTQYF
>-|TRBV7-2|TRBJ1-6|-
TGTGCCAGCAGCAACTACGGGATATCACCCCTCCACTTT
CASSNYGISPLHF